This T cell receptor (beta chain) came from a study of long-term antiretroviral therapy in people with HIV. Treatment for all HIV-infected participants took place in the United States. Run at survey level, the immunoSEQ assay was version v3.0. In sequencing, roughly 40,000-55,000 T-cell genomes per sample were targeted. TCRdb's table, derived via immunoSEQ multiplex PCR, lists solely in-frame clones and lacks some. Seen here are about 25,000 clones, approximately 86% observed once, and the top ten hold approximately 16%. This clone was counted once. The target antigen is unknown. Study-level results: Someone took the blood between about 2003 and 2018, maybe while older ART regimens were in use.

Specimen: unsorted PBMCs, collected 1.2 years after starting antiretroviral therapy. This TCR came from a man in his fifties with HIV.

The CDR3 DNA follows: TGCGCCAGCAGCTTGGCGGGATCAGGCTACGAGCAGTACTTC. Its translation is CASSLAGSGYEQYF. The genes are TRBV5-1 and TRBJ2-7, with a tentative D call TRBD2 (5 bases). The germline CDR1 and CDR2 sequences are SGHRS and YFSETQ. Trimming took off 0 bases at V and 3 bases at J, with 10 bases between the two ends. CDR3 length: 14 amino acids.